Shown below are 22 T cell receptor beta chains from a single sample sequenced in a study of CD8+CD57+ T cells in acquired aplastic anemia. TCR beta VDJ and CDR3 profiling used genomic DNA as template. TCRdb called the reads again in MiXCR, with one record for every CDR3 protein. The sample shows some 410,000 distinct CDR3 sequences, around 68% of them seen only once. The sample consisted of sorted CD4+, CD8+, or CD8+CD57+ T cells (not recorded which) from PBMCs. Receptor source: a human donor in good health, serving as a control.

The sample holds many counts of this clonotype. The V and J genes are TRBV20-1 and TRBJ2-1; TRBD2 agrees at 11 bases. The CDR3 covers 14 residues. Unmatched junction bases numbered 6, after V lost 5 bases and J lost 6 bases. Germline V CDR1 and CDR2: DFQATT, SNEGSKA (reference sequence). Written as DNA, the CDR3 is TGCAGTGCTGGGGGTAGCGGGGGGGCCAATGAGCAGTTCTTC. Translated: CSAGGSGGANEQFF.

As regards this clonotype: A junction boundary mismatches the germline segment, possibly from a read error. V gene TRBV10-1 combines with J gene TRBJ2-6, with 7 positions matching TRBD2. This CDR3 is 15 amino acids long. CDR1 and CDR2 from the germline V gene are WNHNN and SYGVQD (reference sequence). The chain's CDR3 is CASSERDYGANVLTF. Here the CDR3 DNA reads TGCGCCAGCAGTGAGAGGGACTACGGGGCCAACGTCCTGACTTTT.

The chain employs TRBV7-9 and TRBJ1-6, with a tentative D call TRBD1 (5 bases). V lost 1 base and J 19 bases, leaving 23 bases between the germline ends. The CDR3 consists of 15 residues. Germline V gene sequence: CDR1 SEHNR, CDR2 FQNEAQ (reference sequence). The CDR3 reads CASSLGRGGRSEQHF. The CDR3, as DNA: TGTGCCAGCAGCTTAGGGCGGGGGGGAAGGAGTGAGCAGCACTTT.

The chain recombines TRBV4-3 with TRBJ2-7, with 11 nucleotides matching TRBD1. CDR3 size: 15 residues. Looked up from germline, CDR1 is LGHNA and CDR2 is YSLEER. With V trimmed by 0 bases and J by 3 bases, 1 base remained unmatched. CDR3 in DNA: TGCGCCAGCAGCCAAGATGGGACAGGGGGCTACGAGCAGTACTTC. Its translation is CASSQDGTGGYEQYF.

This sequence joins TRBV9 and TRBJ2-3; 7 positions agree with TRBD2. Germline V gene data show CDR1 as SGDLS and CDR2 as YYNGEE. V lost 0 bases to trimming and J lost 5 bases; unmatched junction nucleotides: 6. The CDR3 extends over 15 amino acids. The CDR3 reads CASSVGSAGEDTQYF. CDR3 coding DNA: TGTGCCAGCAGCGTAGGTTCCGCGGGGGAAGATACGCAGTATTTT.

CDR3 loop: CASSIDSTDTQYFTF. DNA of the CDR3: TGTGCCAGCAGCATCGATTCCACAGATACGCAGTATTTTACCTTC. The chain couples TRBV7-9 to TRBJ1-2; D remains unclear. This CDR3 spans 15 amino acids. From germline, CDR1 is SEHNR and CDR2 FQNEAQ (reference sequence). The germline V and J ends were trimmed by 5 bases and 14 bases, with 27 bases remaining between them. The variable domain in full, with the rest retrieved from reference TRBV7-9 and TRBJ1-2, is DTGVSQNPRHKITKRGQNVTFRCDPISEHNRLYWYRQTLGQGPEFLTYFQNEAQLEKSRLLSDRFSAERPKGSFSTLEIQRTEQGDSAMYLCASSIDSTDTQYFTFGSGTRLTVV.

V is TRBV27 and J is TRBJ2-3; TRBD2 agrees at 7 bases. The CDR3 is made up of 15 amino acids. CDR1 is MNHEY, CDR2 SMNVEV, per germline (reference sequence). The junction had 8 bases not matched to a gene; V was cut back by 6 bases and J by 2 bases. CDR3 residues: CASSRGGGYTDTQYF. As DNA, the CDR3 is TGTGCCAGCAGCCGAGGCGGGGGATACACAGATACGCAGTATTTT.

The chain uses TRBV4-1 and TRBJ1-6; D might be TRBD1 (6 bases). Germline V gene data show CDR1 as MGHRA and CDR2 as YSYEKL. The CDR3 runs to 18 residues. This CDR3 is CAAAKIRGRDSYNSPLHF. DNA of the CDR3: TGCGCAGCAGCCAAGATTCGGGGGCGAGACTCCTATAATTCACCCCTCCACTTT.

The gene calls are TRBV6-2 or TRBV6-3 and TRBJ2-1, with TRBD2 identical over 11 bases. This CDR3 spans 17 amino acids. The germline V gene has CDR1 MNHEY and CDR2 SVGEGT. J gave up 8 bases and V 0 bases, and 9 bases lay outside the gene matches. This chain's CDR3 is CASSYSISGGAADEQFF. The CDR3 region has the DNA TGTGCCAGCAGTTACTCGATTAGCGGGGGGGCCGCGGATGAGCAGTTCTTC.

J is TRBJ1-1 and V is TRBV29-1; no firm D call. The CDR3 runs 15 residues. Germline CDR1 SQVTM, CDR2 ANQGSEA. V was clipped by 4 bases and J by 1 base, with 16 bases between them. The CDR3 loop reads CSVGGGLGKNTEAFF. The CDR3 coding sequence is TGCAGCGTTGGAGGAGGACTCGGAAAGAACACTGAAGCTTTCTTT.

J is TRBJ1-6 and V is TRBV7-8; possibly TRBD1 for D (6 bases). CDR1 is SGHVS, CDR2 FQNEAQ, per germline. This CDR3 has 15 amino acids. Trimming left V 6 bases short and J 13 bases short, with 22 bases between. CDR3: CASRQDSISKSPLHF. The CDR3 coding sequence is TGTGCCAGCAGGCAGGACAGCATTAGTAAGTCCCCCCTCCACTTT. Supplemented by reference TRBV7-8 and TRBJ1-6, the full variable domain reads GAGVSQSPRYKVAKRGQDVALRCDPISGHVSLFWYQQALGQGPEFLTYFQNEAQLDKSGLPSDRFFAERPEGSVSTLKIQRTQQEDSAVYLCASRQDSISKSPLHFGNGTRLTVT.

The chain is built from TRBV2 and TRBJ1-2; D gene uncertain. The CDR3 runs to 16 residues. Looked up from germline, CDR1 is SNHLY and CDR2 is FYNNEI. Trimming stripped 5 bases from V and 8 bases from J, with 24 bases between. This CDR3 reads CASSPRPSDGMRGYTF. The CDR3 coding sequence is TGTGCCAGCAGTCCTCGGCCGTCGGACGGGATGAGAGGCTACACCTTC.

This clonotype was observed a single time. Compared with germline, one end of the junction differs, possibly owing to a read error. The chain couples TRBV5-1 to TRBJ1-1, with a weak D call TRBD1 (5 bases). Germline V gives CDR1 SGHRS, CDR2 YFSETQ. The CDR3 loop spans 11 amino acids. The CDR3 region has the DNA TGTGCCAGCAGGACGAGGGGTGGAGCTTTCTTT. This sequence encodes CASRTRGGAFF.

Notes on this clonotype: At one boundary the junction diverges from the germline segment, which might be a read error. The chain uses TRBV5-1 and TRBJ2-1; D perhaps matches TRBD1 (5 bases). Per germline, CDR1 SGHRS and CDR2 YFSETQ. The CDR3 runs 13 residues. In DNA, the CDR3 is TGTGCTTTCAACAGGATACGCAGAGGTGAGCAGTTCTTC. Encoded protein: CAFNRIRRGEQFF.

There are a few counts of this clonotype. This chain joins TRBV7-3 and TRBJ1-1, with D unresolved. Germline V lookup: CDR1 SGHTA, CDR2 FQGTGA. The ends were cut back, 4 bases at V and 1 base at J, with 10 bases in the middle. The CDR3 extends over 14 amino acids. The DNA for the CDR3 is TGTGCCAGCAGCTCGGACCGCGGGAACACTGAAGCTTTCTTT. Its protein is CASSSDRGNTEAFF.

The chain recombines TRBV7-9 with TRBJ2-7, with TRBD1 matching 7 bases. The V gene's germline CDR1 is SEHNR and CDR2 FQNEAQ (reference sequence). The CDR3 has 13 residues. The V gene end was trimmed by 8 bases and the J gene end by 2 bases; junction bases not matched to a gene: 6. CDR3: CASGGQTTYEQYF. The CDR3 DNA sequence: TGTGCCAGCGGGGGACAGACAACCTACGAGCAGTACTTC.

On this clonotype: Because it lacks the conserved phenylalanine or tryptophan at the end, this CDR3 is likely a read error. No DNA is shown, since the ends of the CDR3 on it are uncertain; the CDR3 is the one TCRdb lists. The chain links TRBV2 to TRBJ2-2; the table assigns TRBD1, which was not confirmed against the DNA. The CDR3 adds up to 16 amino acids, both ends counted. Germline V gives CDR1 SNHLY, CDR2 FYNNEI. CDR3 loop: CASSYWGKTETLFGQV.

The chain employs TRBV7-2 and TRBJ2-7; no reliable D call. The germline V gene encodes CDR1 SGHTA and CDR2 FQGNSA. V was shortened by 1 base and J by 3 bases, with 7 bases between the two germline ends. The CDR3 sequence is 13 residues long. Written as DNA, the CDR3 is TGTGCCAGCAGCTTAGATGTAGGCTACGAGCAGTACTTC. Amino acid sequence: CASSLDVGYEQYF. The whole variable domain, remainder taken from reference TRBV7-2 and TRBJ2-7, is GAGVSQSPSNKVTEKGKDVELRCDPISGHTALYWYRQSLGQGLEFLIYFQGNSAPDKSGLPSDRFSAERTGGSVSTLTIQRTQQEDSAVYLCASSLDVGYEQYFGPGTRLTVT.

The chain recombines TRBV5-6 with TRBJ2-5; possibly TRBD2 for D (5 bases). CDR1 and CDR2 (germline): SGHDT, YYEEEE. V lost 2 bases to trimming and J lost 1 base, with 15 bases between them. This CDR3 is built from 16 residues. Written as DNA, the CDR3 is TGTGCCAGCAGCTTTACGGCCGGGGAAACCCAAGAGACCCAGTACTTC. It encodes CASSFTAGETQETQYF.

This chain joins TRBV20-1 and TRBJ2-7; no firm D call. The length of the CDR3 is 13 residues. Trimming stripped 6 bases from V and 2 bases from J, with 14 bases between. Germline-derived CDR1 and CDR2 are DFQATT and SNEGSKA (reference sequence). CDR3 DNA: TGCAGTGCCTCCTCCCACTCGGCCTACGAGCAGTACGTC. Its protein is CSASSHSAYEQYV.

To note about this clonotype: One junction end does not reproduce the germline sequence, and a read error may be involved. The chain joins TRBV7-7 to TRBJ1-6; D not resolved. Germline CDR1 is SSHAT and CDR2 is FNYEAQ (reference sequence). CDR3 length: 10 amino acids. CDR3 amino acids: CASTRSPLHF. CDR3 DNA sequence: TGTGCTAGCACCCGTTCCCCCCTCCACTTT.

This clonotype showed up just once. This chain links TRBV5-1 with TRBJ2-3; D remains ambiguous. The CDR3 spans 14 residues. V lost 5 bases, J lost 6 bases, and 16 bases lay in between. Germline loops: CDR1 SGHRS, CDR2 YFSETQ. Written as DNA, the CDR3 is TGCGCCAGCAGAGTAGACGAAGAGACCGATACGCAGTATTTT. Translating gives CASRVDEETDTQYF.